This TCR beta chain came from a study of T cells in Graves' hyperthyroidism and ophthalmopathy. Study conclusions and caveats: Model output signaled ophthalmopathy a median roughly 6.5 months ahead of onset. Blood held most thyroid clonotypes expanded above 0.001 frequency.

There were TCR beta CDR3 regions amplified from RNA transcripts. An initial round of RT-PCR targeting the TCR CDR3 relied on the HTBI primer set. TCRdb fed the multiplex PCR reads into MiXCR, producing one record per CDR3 protein. The sample yields roughly 640,000 distinct CDR3 sequences, more than 15% seen once. This clonotype came up many times. Its antigen is currently unknown. V lost 4 bases, J lost 0 bases, and 2 bases stayed unmatched. The CDR3 has 16 amino acids. Per germline, CDR1 LGHDT and CDR2 YNNKEL (reference sequence). The sample taken for sequencing was blood. The receptor was isolated from a woman aged 40 to 50 with Graves' ophthalmopathy. The chain uses TRBV3-1 and TRBJ2-3, with 12 positions matching TRBD2. The CDR3 here is CASSLTSGSSTDTQYF. Written as DNA, the CDR3 is TGTGCCAGCAGCCTGACTAGCGGGAGCAGCACAGATACGCAGTATTTT.